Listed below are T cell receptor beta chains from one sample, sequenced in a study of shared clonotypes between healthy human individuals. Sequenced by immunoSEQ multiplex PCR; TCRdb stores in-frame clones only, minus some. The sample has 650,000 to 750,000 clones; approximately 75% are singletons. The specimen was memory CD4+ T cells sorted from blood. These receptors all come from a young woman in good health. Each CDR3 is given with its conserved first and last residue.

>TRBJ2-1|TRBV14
CASSIRDRGIPAHNEQFF
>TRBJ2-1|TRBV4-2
CASSFRQGYNEQFF
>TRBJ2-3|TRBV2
CASRPWADTQYF
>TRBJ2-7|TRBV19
CASSIGRAGGGYEQYF
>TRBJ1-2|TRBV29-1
CSASTFSEYGYTF
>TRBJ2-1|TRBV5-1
CASSLLSNNEQFF
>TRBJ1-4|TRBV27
CASKEANNEKLFF
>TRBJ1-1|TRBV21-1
CASSKARGAGPRNTEAFF
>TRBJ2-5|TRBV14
CASSQRTRIIETQYF
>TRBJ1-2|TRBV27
CASRGTHYGYTF
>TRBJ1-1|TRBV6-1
CASRKGEKATEAFF
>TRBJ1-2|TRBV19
CASTTGTGVNYGYTF
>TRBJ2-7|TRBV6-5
CASSYPREESWYEQYF
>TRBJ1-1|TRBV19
CASSVWMGREAFF
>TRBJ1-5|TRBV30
CAWTGGEGQPQHF
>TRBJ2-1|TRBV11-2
CASSLAGVEWGNEQFF
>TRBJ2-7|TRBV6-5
CASSSPSRSSYEQYF
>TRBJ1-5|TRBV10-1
CASSENRDQPQHF
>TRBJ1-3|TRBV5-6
CASRDITGTSGNTIYF
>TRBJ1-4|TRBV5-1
CASSTAGAGPNEKLFF
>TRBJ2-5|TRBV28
CASRRSRETQYF
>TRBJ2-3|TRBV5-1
CASSLGLAGRSTDTQYF
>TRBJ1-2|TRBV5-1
CASSQGQGAYGYTF
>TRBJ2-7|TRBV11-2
CASGSIRDNSYEQYF
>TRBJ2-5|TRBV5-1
CASSMGITNGETQYF
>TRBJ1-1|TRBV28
CASKKTGLSEAFF
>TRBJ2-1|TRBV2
CASSEEGQGLAGGQGFF
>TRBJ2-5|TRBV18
CASSRTREETQYF
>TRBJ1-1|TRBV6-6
CASRMGQNTEAFF
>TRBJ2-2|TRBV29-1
CSGGTGFGELFF
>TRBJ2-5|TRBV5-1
CASSLSLLAGETQYF
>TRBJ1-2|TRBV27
CASRGGNRAKLGYTF
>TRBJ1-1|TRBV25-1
CASSEYEGQGDTEAFF
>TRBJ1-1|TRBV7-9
CASSTTENTEAFF
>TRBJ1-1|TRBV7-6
CASSVGGRANEAFF
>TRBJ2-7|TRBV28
CATLRLAGTYEQYF
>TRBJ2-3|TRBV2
CASRVQGASTDTQYF
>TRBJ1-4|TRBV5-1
CASSPPSGEKLFF
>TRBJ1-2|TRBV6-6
CASSSFAGGYGYTF
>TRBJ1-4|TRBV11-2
CASSLRMGTDEKLFF
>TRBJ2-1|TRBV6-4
CASSESGGSYNEQFF
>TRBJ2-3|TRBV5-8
CASSLRAGGVDTQYF
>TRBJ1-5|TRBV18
CASSSKKQGFNQPQHF
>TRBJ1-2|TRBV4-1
CASSQVYTYLYGYTF
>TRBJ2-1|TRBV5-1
CASSLVTSGRYSNEQFF
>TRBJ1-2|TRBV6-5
CASADRVGYTF
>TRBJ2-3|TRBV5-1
CASSLKGGMSTDTQYF
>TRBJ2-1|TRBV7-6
CASSFERGAYNEQFF
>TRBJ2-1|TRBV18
CASSPGQGDDEQFF